The 9 T cell receptor beta chains in this list originate from one sample, sequenced in a study of T cell clonotyping in hematopoietic cell transplantation. TCRdb keeps only in-frame clones here, not all; method: immunoSEQ multiplex PCR. The sample contains 35,000 to 50,000 clones, about 95% of which appear only once. Sequences were obtained from peripheral blood mononuclear cells. All receptors derive from a man aged 25 to 45 in good health. Some clones in this sample may be carry-over from other donors' samples.

The chain employs TRBV9 and TRBJ2-5, with D tentatively TRBD1 or TRBD2 (6 bases each). CDR1 and CDR2 (germline): SGDLS, YYNGEE. V lost 1 base, J lost 5 bases, and 21 bases lay in between. CDR3 length: 17 amino acids. The CDR3 region has the DNA TGTGCCAGCAGCGTATCCTTTAGGGGGGAGAGAGGGGAGACCCAGTACTTC. Protein sequence: CASSVSFRGERGETQYF.

The gene calls are TRBV11-2 and TRBJ2-5, with TRBD1 identical over 10 bases. V trimming: 2 bases; J trimming: 5 bases; junction bases outside the gene matches: 5. The CDR3 loop spans 15 amino acids. Germline lookup yields CDR1 SGHAT and CDR2 FQNNGV. Here the CDR3 reads CASSLMTGGGETQYF. As DNA, the CDR3 is TGTGCCAGCAGCTTAATGACAGGGGGCGGGGAGACCCAGTACTTC. Full variable domain (remainder filled in from reference TRBV11-2 and TRBJ2-5): EAGVAQSPRYKIIEKRQSVAFWCNPISGHATLYWYQQILGQGPKLLIQFQNNGVVDDSQLPKDRFSAERLKGVDSTLKIQPAKLEDSAVYLCASSLMTGGGETQYFGPGTRLLVL.

The J gene is TRBJ1-6, the V gene TRBV6-5; no definite D call. The germline V and J ends were trimmed by 4 bases and 9 bases, with 13 bases remaining between them. Germline values: CDR1 MNHEY, CDR2 SVGAGI. The CDR3 extends over 14 amino acids. The CDR3 is CASSSTKQGSPLHF. Written as DNA, the CDR3 is TGTGCCAGCAGTTCGACAAAACAAGGTTCACCCCTCCACTTT.

V usage is TRBV30 and J usage is TRBJ2-2; D is perhaps TRBD1 (5 bases). V was pared by 0 bases and J by 6 bases, with 11 bases between. Germline V CDR1 and CDR2: GTSNPN, SVGIG (reference sequence). This CDR3 has 14 residues. The CDR3 DNA is TGTGCCTGGAGTGTAGCAGGGTGGGCCGGGGAGCTGTTTTTT. This encodes CAWSVAGWAGELFF.

The DNA of the CDR3 is TGTGCCAGCAGCTTGGATCGGATACTTTCCACTGAAGCTTTCTTT. Translated, it gives CASSLDRILSTEAFF. V gene TRBV5-6 combines with J gene TRBJ1-1; D gene unclear. CDR1 SGHDT and CDR2 YYEEEE come from the germline V gene. The CDR3 loop spans 15 amino acids. Trimming removed 0 bases at V and 4 bases at J, with 13 bases between.

This clone was observed once. CDR3 DNA sequence: TGCGCCAGCAGCTTGGAAGGGCGGGAGTCCTACGAGCAGTACTTC. It specifies CASSLEGRESYEQYF. V usage is TRBV5-1 and J usage is TRBJ2-7; 7 nucleotides line up with TRBD2. V shed 0 bases, J shed 1 base, and the junction held 4 bases outside the gene matches. The CDR3 spans 15 residues. Germline CDR1 is SGHRS and CDR2 is YFSETQ.

This clone appeared once. The genes are TRBV18 and TRBJ1-2; D perhaps matches TRBD1 (5 bases). This CDR3 has 14 residues. Germline CDR1 reads KGHSH; CDR2 reads LQKENI. Trimming pared 5 bases from V and 1 base from J, leaving 11 bases between. This CDR3 reads CASSRITGNYGYTF. CDR3 nucleotide sequence: TGTGCCAGCTCAAGGATCACAGGTAACTATGGCTACACCTTC.

V usage is TRBV12-5 and J usage is TRBJ1-5, with a possible D match to TRBD1 (5 bases). This CDR3 is built from 14 residues. Germline V gene sequence: CDR1 LGHNT, CDR2 FRNRAP. Trimming removed 3 bases from V and 6 bases from J, with 12 bases in between. The CDR3 spells CASGFGAGGQPQHF. The CDR3 bases are TGTGCTAGTGGTTTTGGGGCAGGCGGTCAGCCCCAGCATTTT.

J is TRBJ1-1 and V is TRBV28, with D tentatively TRBD1 (6 bases). Deletions cut 5 bases from V and 1 base from J, with 11 bases between. Germline V CDR1 and CDR2: MDHEN, SYDVKM. This CDR3 spans 14 amino acids. CDR3 loop: CASSIRGQNTEAFF. CDR3 DNA sequence: TGTGCCAGCAGTATCAGGGGCCAGAACACTGAAGCTTTCTTT.